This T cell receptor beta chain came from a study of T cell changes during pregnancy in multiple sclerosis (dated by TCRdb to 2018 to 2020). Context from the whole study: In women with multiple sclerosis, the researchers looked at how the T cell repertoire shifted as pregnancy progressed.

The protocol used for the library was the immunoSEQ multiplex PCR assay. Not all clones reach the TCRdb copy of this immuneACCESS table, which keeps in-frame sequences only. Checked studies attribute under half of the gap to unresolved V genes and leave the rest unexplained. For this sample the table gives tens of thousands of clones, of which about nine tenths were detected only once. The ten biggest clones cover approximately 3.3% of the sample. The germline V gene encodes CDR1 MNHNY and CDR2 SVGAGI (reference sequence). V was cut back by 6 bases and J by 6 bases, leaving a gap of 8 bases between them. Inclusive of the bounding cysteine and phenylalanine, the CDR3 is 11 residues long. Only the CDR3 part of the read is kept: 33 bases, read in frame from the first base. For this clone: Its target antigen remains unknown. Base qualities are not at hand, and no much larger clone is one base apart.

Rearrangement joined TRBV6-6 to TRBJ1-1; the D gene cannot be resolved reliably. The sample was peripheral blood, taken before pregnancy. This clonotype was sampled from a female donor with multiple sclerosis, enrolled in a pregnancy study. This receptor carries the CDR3 CASSDTSEAFF. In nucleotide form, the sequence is TGTGCCAGCAGCGACACCTCTGAAGCTTTCTTT.